This TCR beta chain came from a study of blood T cells in healthy people across ages. General observations from the study: Measured against age, TCR beta diversity per million T cells decreased in a roughly linear manner.

As for this clonotype: As yet, its antigen is unknown.

A second PCR of 7 to 11 cycles used a sample-barcoded 5' primer and a J-beta primer mix. TCRdb itself ran the 5' RACE reads through MiXCR, one entry per CDR3 protein. The sample yields about 680,000 distinct CDR3 sequences, 45% to 50% seen once. V gave up 0 bases and J gave up 13 bases, with 10 bases separating them. CDR1 is SQVTM and CDR2 is ANQGSEA in the germline V gene. The CDR3 covers 12 residues. The sample consisted of blood. The J gene is TRBJ2-6, the V gene TRBV29-1, with TRBD2 as a possible D gene (5 bases). The receptor was isolated from an older woman in good health. CDR3 region: CSVEEGRAVLTF. CDR3 sequence (DNA): TGCAGCGTTGAAGAAGGGCGGGCGGTCCTGACTTTC. Full variable domain (remainder filled in from reference TRBV29-1 and TRBJ2-6): SAVISQKPSRDICQRGTSLTIQCQVDSQVTMMFWYRQQPGQSLTLIATANQGSEATYESGFVIDKFPISRPNLTFSTLTVSNMSPEDSSIYLCSVEEGRAVLTFGAGSRLTVL.